This note documents a single TCR beta chain sequence. The data stem from a study of blood T cell repertoires in COVID-19. Study-level background: Samples representing acute and convalescent COVID-19 were sourced from the United States, Italy and Spain. The cDNA or gDNA used as material had been derived from T cells, B-cell-depleted T cells, or PBMCs.

V was cut by 0 bases and J by 6 bases, with 18 bases left in between. The CDR3 runs 16 residues. The germline gives CDR1 SGHRS, CDR2 YFSETQ. Original analysis: Amplification of reference gene primers was used by the study to estimate nucleated cell counts. TCRdb's table, derived via immunoSEQ multiplex PCR, lists solely in-frame clones and lacks some. V, J and clone size were drawn from that table, and D and trimming were deduced from the DNA. Of around 60,000 clones in the sample, around 90% are singletons; the top ten hold around 3.5%. Sequenced: peripheral blood. The rearrangement uses TRBV5-1 and TRBJ1-1; D perhaps matches TRBD1 (6 bases). This clonotype originated in a man in his fifties or sixties with active COVID-19. In DNA form, the CDR3 reads TGCGCCAGCAGCTTGGCCTTTCAACAGGGTCGTGCTGAAGCTTTCTTT. This gives the protein CASSLAFQQGRAEAFF.